The 22 T cell receptor beta chains in this list originate from one sample, sequenced in a study of blood T cell repertoires in COVID-19. Libraries were prepared by immunoSEQ multiplex PCR; TCRdb keeps only in-frame clonotypes and omits some of them. The profile shows 26,000 or so clones, 90% of them singletons. Sequenced: peripheral blood. The receptors derive from a man in his 70s with acute or convalescent COVID-19.

This chain connects TRBV18 to TRBJ1-2; a weak D match, TRBD1 (6 bases). CDR3 length: 14 residues. Deletions cut 3 bases from V and 0 bases from J, with 8 bases between. CDR1 and CDR2 from the germline V gene are KGHSH and LQKENI. CDR3 sequence (DNA): TGTGCCAGCTCACCGGACAGATCTAACTATGGCTACACCTTC. This codes for CASSPDRSNYGYTF.

The chain uses TRBV18 and TRBJ2-4, with D perhaps matching TRBD1 (6 bases). The germline V and J ends were trimmed by 3 bases and 4 bases, with 19 bases remaining between them. This CDR3 has 17 amino acids. Looked up from germline, CDR1 is KGHSH and CDR2 is LQKENI. In DNA form, the CDR3 reads TGTGCCAGCTCACCCCTCGGCCCGGGGCAGGGGAAAAACATTCAGTACTTC. It is translated as CASSPLGPGQGKNIQYF.

The chain links TRBV5-5 to TRBJ2-7; the D is unclear. With 0 bases removed from V and 3 bases from J, the gap between germline ends came to 13 bases. CDR1 SGHKS and CDR2 YYEKEE come from the germline V gene (reference sequence). CDR3 length equals 15 residues. CDR3 DNA sequence: TGTGCCAGCAGCTTGGAGCCGGAGCCATTCTACGAGCAGTACTTC. Residues: CASSLEPEPFYEQYF. Combining the CDR3 with reference TRBV5-5 and TRBJ2-7 gives the whole variable domain DAGVTQSPTHLIKTRGQQVTLRCSPISGHKSVSWYQQVLGQGPQFIFQYYEKEERGRGNFPDRFSARQFPNYSSELNVNALLLGDSALYLCASSLEPEPFYEQYFGPGTRLTVT.

The table lists this clone with a count of one. The rearrangement uses TRBV27 and TRBJ2-5, with 9 nucleotides matching TRBD2. The CDR3 runs 16 residues. Looked up from germline, CDR1 is MNHEY and CDR2 is SMNVEV (reference sequence). J gave up 5 bases and V 5 bases, and 12 bases lay outside the gene matches. In DNA, the CDR3 is TGTGCCAGCAGTGCCAGACTAGCGGTACCGAGGGAGACCCAGTACTTC. Its protein product is CASSARLAVPRETQYF.

The chain couples TRBV18 to TRBJ1-1, with a weak D call TRBD1 (5 bases). V lost 2 bases and J 1 base, leaving 8 bases between the germline ends. Germline V gene lookup returns CDR1 KGHSH and CDR2 LQKENI. There are 14 residues in the CDR3. The CDR3 region has the DNA TGTGCCAGCTCACCAGTCCAGGGGAACACTGAAGCTTTCTTT. Translation gives CASSPVQGNTEAFF. Complete variable domain (other parts from reference TRBV18 and TRBJ1-1): NAGVMQNPRHLVRRRGQEARLRCSPMKGHSHVYWYRQLPEEGLKFMVYLQKENIIDESGMPKERFSAEFPKEGPSILRIQQVVRGDSAAYFCASSPVQGNTEAFFGQGTRLTVV.

This clone has a single count. The V call is TRBV10-2, the J call TRBJ2-3; 10 nucleotides align to TRBD1. Germline V gene lookup returns CDR1 WSHSY and CDR2 SAAADI. Germline trimming cut 7 bases from V and 5 bases from J; bases unmatched to any gene: 6. The CDR3 consists of 14 residues. CDR3 nucleotides: TGCGCCAGCATAGACAGGGGGCTGGTAGATACGCAGTATTTT. Amino acids: CASIDRGLVDTQYF.

V and J are TRBV18 and TRBJ2-1; weak D call: TRBD1 (5 bases). V was trimmed by 0 bases and J by 9 bases, leaving 12 bases between them. The CDR3 consists of 14 residues. From germline, CDR1 is KGHSH and CDR2 LQKENI. This chain's CDR3 is CASSPPSGAGEQFF. DNA for the CDR3: TGTGCCAGCTCACCACCAAGTGGGGCTGGTGAGCAGTTCTTC. The variable domain in full, with the rest retrieved from reference TRBV18 and TRBJ2-1, is NAGVMQNPRHLVRRRGQEARLRCSPMKGHSHVYWYRQLPEEGLKFMVYLQKENIIDESGMPKERFSAEFPKEGPSILRIQQVVRGDSAAYFCASSPPSGAGEQFFGPGTRLTVL.

The J gene is TRBJ2-3, the V gene TRBV19; D perhaps matches TRBD2 (6 bases). The length of the CDR3 is 16 residues. Trimming pared 8 bases from V and 1 base from J, leaving 19 bases between. Germline V gene data show CDR1 as LNHDA and CDR2 as SQIVND (reference sequence). CDR3 in amino acids: CASASIGGIRTDTQYF. The CDR3 coding sequence is TGTGCCAGTGCTTCTATTGGCGGGATCCGCACAGATACGCAGTATTTT.

Regarding this clone: An end of the junction differs from the germline gene, which may be a read error. The V and J genes are TRBV28 and TRBJ2-7; D possibly corresponds to TRBD2 (6 bases). Germline lookup yields CDR1 MDHEN and CDR2 SYDVKM. The CDR3 is 14 residues long. CDR3 coding DNA: TGTGCCAGCAGTGATCAGAGGAGGGCCTCCGGGTCGGACTTC. Its translation is CASSDQRRASGSDF.

The V gene is TRBV27, the J gene TRBJ2-1; D gene uncertain. Germline V gene sequence: CDR1 MNHEY, CDR2 SMNVEV (reference sequence). The length of the CDR3 is 14 residues. The V end lost 2 bases, the J end lost 3 bases, and 8 bases lay between the germline ends. The CDR3 here is CASSLATYYNEQFF. CDR3 nucleotide sequence: TGTGCCAGCAGTTTAGCGACATACTACAATGAGCAGTTCTTC.

The rearrangement links TRBV7-9 to TRBJ2-2; 9 positions agree with TRBD1. The ends lost 5 bases at V and 3 bases at J; junction bases unmatched: 10. Per the germline V gene, CDR1 is SEHNR and CDR2 is FQNEAQ (reference sequence). CDR3 length: 17 residues. CDR3 sequence reads: CASSPLPGQGHTGELFF. As DNA, the CDR3 is TGTGCCAGCAGCCCCCTCCCGGGACAGGGACACACCGGGGAGCTGTTTTTT. The variable domain in full, with the rest retrieved from reference TRBV7-9 and TRBJ2-2, is DTGVSQNPRHKITKRGQNVTFRCDPISEHNRLYWYRQTLGQGPEFLTYFQNEAQLEKSRLLSDRFSAERPKGSFSTLEIQRTEQGDSAMYLCASSPLPGQGHTGELFFGEGSRLTVL.

The chain uses TRBV11-3 and TRBJ2-5; D is unclear. Trimming removed 0 bases at V and 4 bases at J, with 6 bases between. The length of the CDR3 is 13 residues. Germline assignment: CDR1 SGHNT and CDR2 YENEEA. CDR3 loop: CASSLDPRETQYF. In nucleotides, the CDR3 is TGTGCCAGCAGCTTAGATCCGCGAGAGACCCAGTACTTC. Full variable domain (missing parts from reference TRBV11-3 and TRBJ2-5): EAGVVQSPRYKIIEKKQPVAFWCNPISGHNTLYWYLQNLGQGPELLIRYENEEAVDDSQLPKDRFSAERLKGVDSTLKIQPAELGDSAVYLCASSLDPRETQYFGPGTRLLVL.

The genes are TRBV18 and TRBJ1-2, with no clear D. Germline CDR1 reads KGHSH; CDR2 reads LQKENI. Trimming cost V 3 bases and J 4 bases, with 21 bases left between them. The CDR3 loop spans 17 amino acids. CDR3 bases: TGTGCCAGCTCACCCACCGGGTCCGATTGGAATCGCTATGGCTACACCTTC. It yields the protein CASSPTGSDWNRYGYTF.

The J gene is TRBJ1-1, the V gene TRBV29-1; D may be TRBD1 (6 bases). CDR3 length equals 13 residues. Looked up from germline, CDR1 is SQVTM and CDR2 is ANQGSEA. V lost 5 bases, J lost 3 bases, and 13 bases lay in between. DNA of the CDR3: TGCAGCGTTAACCAGGGGACCCACACTGAAGCTTTCTTT. It translates to CSVNQGTHTEAFF.

This rearrangement joins TRBV7-3 to TRBJ2-7; D possibly corresponds to TRBD2 (7 bases). V dropped 3 bases and J dropped 1 base, with 13 bases sitting between them. The V gene's germline CDR1 is SGHTA and CDR2 FQGTGA. This CDR3 is built from 15 residues. The CDR3 DNA sequence: TGTGCCAGCAGCTTCTCAGGGGAGGGTTCCTACGAGCAGTACTTC. Its protein is CASSFSGEGSYEQYF.

CDR3 region: CSVESYPSGTGNTIYF. The CDR3 nucleotides are TGCAGCGTTGAGAGCTATCCCTCCGGGACTGGAAACACCATATATTTT. The gene calls are TRBV29-1 and TRBJ1-3; no clear D gene. This CDR3 has 16 amino acids. Germline CDR1 and CDR2: SQVTM and ANQGSEA. Trimming stripped 3 bases from V and 2 bases from J, with 17 bases between.

The genes are TRBV27 and TRBJ2-1; a possible D gene is TRBD1 (5 bases). Trimming cost V 1 base and J 10 bases, with 11 bases left between them. In germline, CDR1 is MNHEY, CDR2 SMNVEV (reference sequence). CDR3 length: 13 residues. CDR3 residues: CASSLFQWGEQFF. CDR3 DNA sequence: TGTGCCAGCAGTTTATTCCAATGGGGCGAGCAGTTCTTC.

This clone was found a few times. The chain uses TRBV21-1 and TRBJ1-5; the table's D gene call, TRBD1, was not cross checked with the DNA. TRBV21-1 is termed a pseudogene. The CDR3 loop spans 17 amino acids. CDR3 sequence reads: CASSKTGQDQINQPQHF. In nucleotides, the CDR3 is TGTGCCAGCAGCAAAACCGGACAGGACCAGATCAATCAGCCCCAGCATTTT.

V gene TRBV11-2 combines with J gene TRBJ1-6, with a tentative D call TRBD1 (6 bases). The CDR3 totals 13 residues. V was cut by 4 bases and J by 10 bases, with 11 bases left in between. Germline CDR1 and CDR2: SGHAT and FQNNGV. The CDR3 region is CASSSLQGSPLHF. CDR3 in DNA: TGTGCCAGCAGCTCGCTCCAGGGGTCACCCCTCCACTTT.

The chain joins TRBV6-5 to TRBJ1-1, with D possibly TRBD1 on 5 matching bases. The CDR3 extends over 13 amino acids. Germline V gene lookup returns CDR1 MNHEY and CDR2 SVGAGI. V lost 11 bases and J 0 bases, leaving 13 bases between the germline ends. The CDR3 DNA sequence: TGTGCCTCTAAACGGGGGTTGAACACTGAAGCTTTCTTT. Translating it yields CASKRGLNTEAFF.

The rearrangement uses TRBV27 and TRBJ2-7; D might be TRBD2 (5 bases). Per germline, CDR1 MNHEY and CDR2 SMNVEV (reference sequence). V lost 2 bases and J lost 2, with 13 bases in between. The CDR3 is 15 amino acids. CDR3 region: CASSLKRLVPYEQYF. CDR3 in DNA: TGTGCCAGCAGTTTAAAGCGGCTAGTCCCCTACGAGCAGTACTTC.

This sequence joins TRBV7-8 and TRBJ1-5, with 10 bases that match TRBD1. With 3 bases clipped from V and 7 bases from J, the junction kept 3 bases outside the gene matches. Germline values: CDR1 SGHVS, CDR2 FQNEAQ. The CDR3 covers 14 residues. This chain's CDR3 is CASSLTGGWQPQHF. For the CDR3, the DNA is TGTGCCAGCAGCTTGACAGGGGGCTGGCAGCCCCAGCATTTT.